The T cell receptor beta chain under discussion was sequenced for a study of shared clonotypes between healthy human individuals. Study-wide results and caveats: Non-shared clonotypes displayed generation probabilities falling below those of clonotypes present in all four donors. Rarefaction demonstrated incomplete sorted-subset sequencing despite large depth.

The repertoire was sequenced with immunoSEQ multiplex PCR; TCRdb's copy has only in-frame clones and lacks some. The sample has approximately 1,000,000 clones, around three quarters seen once. Splitting of CD4+ cells produced CD45RA+ naive and CD45RA-negative memory subsets. On this clone itself: Its antigen is undetermined.

V was clipped by 3 bases and J by 2 bases; unmatched bases: 6. Germline V gene sequence: CDR1 MDHEN, CDR2 SYDVKM. The CDR3 is made up of 17 amino acids. This rearrangement joins TRBV28 to TRBJ2-6, with TRBD1 identical over 8 bases. The origin of this receptor is a young man in good health. Some clones in this sample may be carry-over from other donors' samples. Sequencing was carried out using memory CD4+ T cells from PBMCs. As to subset: CD45RA-negative fraction. CDR3 loop: CASSFEQGAPGANVLTF. The CDR3 nucleotides read TGTGCCAGCAGTTTCGAGCAGGGGGCCCCTGGGGCCAACGTCCTGACTTTC.